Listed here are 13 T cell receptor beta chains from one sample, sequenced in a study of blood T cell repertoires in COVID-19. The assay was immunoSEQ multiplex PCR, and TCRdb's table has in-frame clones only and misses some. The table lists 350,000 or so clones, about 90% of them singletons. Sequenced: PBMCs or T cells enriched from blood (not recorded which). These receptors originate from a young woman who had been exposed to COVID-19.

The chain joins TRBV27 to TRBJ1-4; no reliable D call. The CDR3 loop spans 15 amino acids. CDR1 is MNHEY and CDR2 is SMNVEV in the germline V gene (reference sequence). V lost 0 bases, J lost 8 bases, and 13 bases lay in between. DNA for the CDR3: TGTGCCAGCAGTTTATCGTGGGTATTGGGCGAAAAACTGTTTTTT. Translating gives CASSLSWVLGEKLFF.

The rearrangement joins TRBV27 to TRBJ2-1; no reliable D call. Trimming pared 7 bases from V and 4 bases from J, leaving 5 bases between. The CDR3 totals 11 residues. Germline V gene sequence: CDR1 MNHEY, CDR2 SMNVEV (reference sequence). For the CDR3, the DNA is TGTGCCAGCACCCAGTACAATGAGCAGTTCTTC. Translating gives CASTQYNEQFF.

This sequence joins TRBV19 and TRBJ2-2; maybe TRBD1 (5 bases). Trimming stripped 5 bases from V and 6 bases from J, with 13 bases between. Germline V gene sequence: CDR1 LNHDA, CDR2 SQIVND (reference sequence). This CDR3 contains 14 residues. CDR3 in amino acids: CASSPSRVAGELFF. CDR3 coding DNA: TGTGCCAGTAGTCCCTCCAGGGTGGCCGGGGAGCTGTTTTTT.

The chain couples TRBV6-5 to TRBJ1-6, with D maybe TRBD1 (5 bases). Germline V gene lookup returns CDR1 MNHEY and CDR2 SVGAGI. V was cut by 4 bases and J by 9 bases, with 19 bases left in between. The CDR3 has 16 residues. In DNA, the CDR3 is TGTGCCAGCAGTTTTAAAGGGGTAGCCTATGTTTCACCCCTCCACTTT. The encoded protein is CASSFKGVAYVSPLHF.

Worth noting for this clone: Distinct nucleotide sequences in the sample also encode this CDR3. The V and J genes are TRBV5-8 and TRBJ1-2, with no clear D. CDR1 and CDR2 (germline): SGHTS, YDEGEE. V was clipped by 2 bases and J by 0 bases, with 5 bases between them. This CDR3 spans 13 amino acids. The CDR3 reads CASSLLANYGYTF. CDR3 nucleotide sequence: TGTGCCAGCAGCTTATTAGCTAACTATGGCTACACCTTC.

The CDR3 loop is CASSLETYEQYF. Written as DNA, the CDR3 is TGTGCCAGCAGCCTGGAGACCTACGAGCAGTACTTC. J is TRBJ2-7 and V is TRBV3-1 (or the pseudogene TRBV3-2), with D unclear. Trimming removed 4 bases from V and 2 bases from J, with 6 bases in between. Per germline, CDR1 LGHDT and CDR2 YNNKEL (reference sequence). This CDR3 comprises 12 residues.

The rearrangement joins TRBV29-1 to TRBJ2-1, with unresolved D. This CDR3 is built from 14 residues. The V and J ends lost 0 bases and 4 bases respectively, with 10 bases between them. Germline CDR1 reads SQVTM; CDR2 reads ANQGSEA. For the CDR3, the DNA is TGCAGCGTTGAAGACTTGACACCTTACAATGAGCAGTTCTTC. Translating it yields CSVEDLTPYNEQFF.

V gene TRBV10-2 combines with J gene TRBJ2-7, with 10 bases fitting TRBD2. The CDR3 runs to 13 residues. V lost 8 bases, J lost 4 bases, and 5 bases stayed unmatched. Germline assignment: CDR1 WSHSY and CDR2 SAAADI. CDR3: CASLSGRGYEQYF. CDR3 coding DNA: TGCGCCAGCCTAAGCGGGAGGGGGTACGAGCAGTACTTC.

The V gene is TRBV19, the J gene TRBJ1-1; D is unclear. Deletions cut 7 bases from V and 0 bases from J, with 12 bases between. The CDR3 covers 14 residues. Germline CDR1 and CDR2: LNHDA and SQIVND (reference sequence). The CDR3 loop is CASISVPMNTEAFF. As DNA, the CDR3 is TGTGCCAGTATCTCGGTACCCATGAACACTGAAGCTTTCTTT.

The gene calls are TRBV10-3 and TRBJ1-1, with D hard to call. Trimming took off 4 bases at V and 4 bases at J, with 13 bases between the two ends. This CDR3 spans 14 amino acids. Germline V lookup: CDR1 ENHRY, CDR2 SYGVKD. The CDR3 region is CAISVQEEGTEAFF. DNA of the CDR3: TGTGCCATCAGTGTCCAGGAAGAGGGCACTGAAGCTTTCTTT.

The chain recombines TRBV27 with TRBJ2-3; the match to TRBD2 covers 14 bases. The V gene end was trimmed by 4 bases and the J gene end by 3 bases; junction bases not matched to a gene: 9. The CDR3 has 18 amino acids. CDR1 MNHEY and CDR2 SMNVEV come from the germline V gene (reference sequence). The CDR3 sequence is CASSSYTGLAGVTDTQYF. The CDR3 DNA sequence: TGTGCCAGCAGTTCCTATACGGGACTAGCGGGAGTTACAGATACGCAGTATTTT.

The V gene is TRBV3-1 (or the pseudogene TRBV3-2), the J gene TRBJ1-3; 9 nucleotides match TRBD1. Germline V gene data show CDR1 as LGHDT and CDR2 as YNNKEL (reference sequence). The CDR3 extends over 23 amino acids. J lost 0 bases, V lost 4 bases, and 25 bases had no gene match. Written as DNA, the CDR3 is TGTGCCAGCAGCCTTAAACGAACACCGAGGGGACAGGGCAGCTCGAGCTCTGGAAACACCATATATTTT. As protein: CASSLKRTPRGQGSSSSGNTIYF.

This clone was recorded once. The CDR3 sequence: CAWSSQELKAFF. In DNA, the CDR3 is TGTGCCTGGAGTTCCCAGGAATTAAAAGCTTTCTTT. The chain couples TRBV30 to TRBJ1-1, with unresolved D. The CDR3 spans 12 residues. Per the germline V gene, CDR1 is GTSNPN and CDR2 is SVGIG (reference sequence). Trimming cost V 2 bases and J 9 bases, with 13 bases left between them.